The subject of this entry is one TCR beta chain. Its target is unknown. The entry originates in a study of cytotoxic CD8 clonotypes in ibrutinib-treated CLL. Study as a whole: Among the patients, 11 presented as relapsed/refractory and roughly 15 as treatment-naive; about 17 showed unmutated IGHV. Response sampling occurred after a median around 12 months of treatment (range 6 to 36). Study-level points and caveats: Contraction or stability on treatment was seen for public clonotypes, which were uncommon. Starting clonality was above that of age-matched healthy donors and tracked circulating CD8+ T-cell counts.

Per the germline V gene, CDR1 is MRHNA and CDR2 is SNTAGT. Trimming cost V 6 bases and J 2 bases, with 9 bases left between them. The CDR3 length is 13 residues. Clones were sequenced by immunoSEQ multiplex PCR, and TCRdb holds only the in-frame ones, with some missing. The sample consists of about 150,000 clones, over 60% of them appearing once. V is TRBV6-4 and J is TRBJ2-3; the D is unclear. The TCR was taken from a human donor with chronic lymphocytic leukemia. The specimen was PBMCs, collected after 12 months of ibrutinib treatment. The CDR3 coding sequence is TGTGCCAGCAGCCCAGAAATCACAGATACGCAGTATTTT. Amino acids: CASSPEITDTQYF.